The entry that follows covers one TCR beta chain sequence. V lost 7 bases to trimming and J lost 4 bases, with 19 bases between them. CDR1 and CDR2 from the germline V gene are SGHTA and FQGNSA. This CDR3 has 15 amino acids. This sample was taken from a study of blood T cell repertoires in COVID-19. As for the study in general: There were acute and convalescent COVID-19 samples, and they came from the United States, Italy and Spain. Nucleic acid was either cDNA or gDNA, and it came from T cells, B-cell-depleted T cells, or PBMCs.

The table came from immunoSEQ multiplex PCR; TCRdb's copy has only in-frame clones and leaves some out. The sample consists of over 100,000 clones, roughly 91% of them appearing once. The gene calls are TRBV7-2 and TRBJ1-1, with D uncertain. This receptor was taken from a man in his sixties with COVID-19, enrolled during active disease. Source material: peripheral blood. The CDR3 bases are TGTGCCAGCAAGGTGGCAGCCGGGGATGGCACTGAAGCTTTCTTT. Translated, it gives CASKVAAGDGTEAFF.